This passage covers 14 T cell receptor beta chains from one sample sequenced in a study of cytomegalovirus exposure and HLA in healthy donors. The primer mix had 60 Vbeta and 13 Jbeta primers. Only in-frame clones appear in the TCRdb table, and some are missing; sequencing was by immunoSEQ multiplex PCR. In the table there are around 76,000 clones, roughly 70% of which are singletons. Sequencing was performed on PBMCs. The receptors derive from a woman aged 45 to 65 in good health and CMV-seropositive.

The CDR3 protein is CASSIPGRGTFGQYF. DNA for the CDR3: TGTGCCAGTAGTATCCCCGGACGGGGGACGTTCGGGCAGTACTTC. This rearrangement joins TRBV19 to TRBJ2-7; tentatively, D is TRBD2 (6 bases). Germline V gene sequence: CDR1 LNHDA, CDR2 SQIVND (reference sequence). V shed 3 bases and J shed 9 bases, with 21 bases lying between them. The CDR3 is made up of 15 amino acids.

This clone was recorded a few times. The chain combines TRBV7-2 with TRBJ1-3; 7 bases line up with TRBD1. This CDR3 contains 15 residues. V lost 2 bases and J lost 2; bases outside the gene matches: 3. CDR1 is SGHTA, CDR2 FQGNSA, per germline. CDR3 DNA sequence: TGTGCCAGCAGCTTAACAGGGGAAACTGGAAACACCATATATTTT. This gives the protein CASSLTGETGNTIYF.

V gene TRBV6-1 combines with J gene TRBJ2-7, with 10 bases matching TRBD2. The CDR3 covers 15 residues. The V and J ends lost 5 bases and 4 bases, in that order; junction bases with no gene match: 8. Germline V lookup: CDR1 MNHNS, CDR2 SASEGT. DNA of the CDR3: TGTGCCAGCAGTCCAACTAGCGGGAATGCGTACGAGCAGTACTTC. Translation: CASSPTSGNAYEQYF.

The CDR3 nucleotides are TGTGCCAGCAGTTTACCGGGACTAGCGGTTAGCACAGATACGCAGTATTTT. Its protein is CASSLPGLAVSTDTQYF. The gene calls are TRBV27 and TRBJ2-3; 11 bases match TRBD2. J was trimmed by 0 bases and V by 2 bases; bases with no gene match: 4. Germline values: CDR1 MNHEY, CDR2 SMNVEV (reference sequence). CDR3 length: 17 residues.

The chain combines TRBV1 with TRBJ2-1; TRBD1, as called in the table, went unchecked against the DNA. TRBV1 is reported as a pseudogene. This CDR3 is built from 15 residues. The CDR3 spells CTSSHIHRGWDEQFF. In DNA, the CDR3 is TGCACCAGCAGCCATATACACAGGGGTTGGGATGAGCAGTTCTTC.

The chain recombines TRBV29-1 with TRBJ1-2; no clear D gene. The CDR3 has 12 amino acids. The V gene's germline CDR1 is SQVTM and CDR2 ANQGSEA. V was trimmed by 3 bases and J by 6 bases, leaving 11 bases between them. CDR3 amino acids: CSVEGSLDGYTF. The CDR3 nucleotides read TGCAGCGTTGAGGGGAGTCTTGATGGCTACACCTTC. Looking up the rest from reference TRBV29-1 and TRBJ1-2 gives the full variable domain: SAVISQKPSRDICQRGTSLTIQCQVDSQVTMMFWYRQQPGQSLTLIATANQGSEATYESGFVIDKFPISRPNLTFSTLTVSNMSPEDSSIYLCSVEGSLDGYTFGSGTRLTVV.

This chain joins TRBV6-5 and TRBJ2-7, with TRBD2 matching 8 bases. Germline loops: CDR1 MNHEY, CDR2 SVGAGI. The J segment lost 3 bases and the V segment lost 4 bases, leaving 5 bases of the junction unmatched. The length of the CDR3 is 14 residues. DNA for the CDR3: TGTGCCAGCAGTTCCGGGACTAGGAGCTACGAGCAGTACTTC. This sequence encodes CASSSGTRSYEQYF.

V and J are TRBV5-1 and TRBJ2-1; 10 bases are shared with TRBD2. The CDR3 has 14 amino acids. CDR1 is SGHRS and CDR2 is YFSETQ in the germline V gene. Trimming at V came to 4 bases and at J to 7 bases, leaving 5 bases not matched to a gene. The CDR3 loop is CASSLAGASNEQFF. The CDR3 DNA is TGCGCCAGCAGCCTAGCGGGAGCAAGTAATGAGCAGTTCTTC.

V and J are TRBV19 and TRBJ2-7; a possible D gene is TRBD1 (6 bases). The CDR3 spans 15 residues. Germline V gene data show CDR1 as LNHDA and CDR2 as SQIVND (reference sequence). Trimming pared 1 base from V and 2 bases from J, leaving 12 bases between. CDR3 sequence (DNA): TGTGCCAGTAGTATAGTTGGGGGCGAAACCTACGAGCAGTACTTC. Translated: CASSIVGGETYEQYF.

V usage is TRBV5-1 and J usage is TRBJ2-1; maybe TRBD2 (7 bases). Per the germline V gene, CDR1 is SGHRS and CDR2 is YFSETQ. This CDR3 is built from 19 residues. With 4 bases removed from V and 0 bases from J, the gap between germline ends came to 23 bases. The CDR3 loop reads CASSHGTGGGASSYNEQFF. For the CDR3, the DNA is TGCGCCAGCAGCCACGGGACTGGAGGGGGGGCAAGCTCCTACAATGAGCAGTTCTTC.

The chain has TRBV5-1 and TRBJ2-5, with 9 bases that match TRBD2. The V gene end was trimmed by 0 bases and the J gene end by 1 base; junction bases not matched to a gene: 7. The CDR3 is 17 residues long. Germline-derived CDR1 and CDR2 are SGHRS and YFSETQ. The CDR3 sequence: CASSLGLAGMFQETQYF. The CDR3 bases are TGCGCCAGCAGCTTGGGTCTAGCGGGGATGTTCCAAGAGACCCAGTACTTC.

With respect to this clone: The same CDR3 also results from other DNA sequences found in this sample. The chain carries TRBV9 and TRBJ2-7; 8 nucleotides align to TRBD1. Germline V gene lookup returns CDR1 SGDLS and CDR2 YYNGEE. The CDR3 has 13 amino acids. With 3 bases clipped from V and 3 bases from J, the junction kept 2 bases outside the gene matches. The CDR3 is CASSGTGGYEQYF. The CDR3 DNA follows: TGTGCCAGCAGCGGCACAGGGGGCTACGAGCAGTACTTC.

The chain couples TRBV4-1 to TRBJ1-2, with D unclear. The CDR3 length is 15 residues. Germline lookup yields CDR1 MGHRA and CDR2 YSYEKL. Trimming took 0 bases from V and 2 from J, leaving 10 bases between them. This CDR3 is CASSQEITVNYGYTF. The CDR3 coding sequence is TGCGCCAGCAGCCAAGAAATAACAGTAAACTATGGCTACACCTTC.

In its sample, this clone was seen a few times. This chain joins TRBV5-1 and TRBJ2-7; TRBD2 matches at 7 bases. The germline gives CDR1 SGHRS, CDR2 YFSETQ. V lost 7 bases, J lost 3 bases, and 7 bases stayed unmatched. The CDR3 sequence is 13 residues long. This chain's CDR3 is CASAMGGGYEQYF. The DNA for the CDR3 is TGCGCCAGCGCCATGGGGGGGGGCTACGAGCAGTACTTC.